This TCR beta chain was profiled in a study of CD4 T cells in relation to SARS-CoV-2 and coronaviruses. CD4+ T cells from unexposed donors were obtained before the COVID-19 pandemic (2011-2018). Isolation of CD4+ T cells took place after less than 11 days in culture. About this clone: Its specificity is unknown.

Trimming pared 4 bases from V and 5 bases from J, leaving 15 bases between. Germline lookup yields CDR1 SGHRS and CDR2 YFSETQ. The CDR3 covers 14 residues. Profiled with immunoSEQ multiplex PCR; TCRdb holds only in-frame clones, not every one. The sample carries 25,000 or so clones, roughly 76% recorded once. Regarding the study as a whole: This crossreactivity analysis covered spike protein alone, no other viral proteins.

Specimen: CD4+ T cells from PBMCs, cultured in vitro. This sequence was found in a human donor in good health. V gene TRBV5-1 combines with J gene TRBJ2-5, with D perhaps being TRBD1 or TRBD2 (5 bases each). CDR3 loop: CASSTGALRETQYF. In DNA, the CDR3 is TGCGCCAGCAGCACCGGGGCCCTACGCGAGACCCAGTACTTC.